A selection of T cell receptor beta chains follows, all from one sample in a study of cytomegalovirus exposure and HLA in healthy donors. Using immunoSEQ multiplex PCR, the repertoire was profiled, and TCRdb retains in-frame clones only, with some absent. In the table there are around 150,000 clones, around four fifths of which are singletons. Sequencing input: PBMCs. All receptors derive from a woman in her thirties in good health and CMV-seronegative. Each CDR3 is given with its conserved first and last residue. D genes are given only for firm matches. Clone size appears in some rows only: once, few, many, or a class for an expanded clone.

clone size	CDR3 length	D gene	V gene	J gene	CDR3 protein	CDR3 DNA
.	13	TRBD1	TRBV2	TRBJ1-6	CASRDRENSPLHF	TGTGCCAGCAGGGACAGGGAGAATTCACCCCTCCACTTT
.	15	TRBD1	TRBV9	TRBJ1-3	CASSVGAGGRDTIYF	TGTGCCAGCAGCGTAGGGGCAGGGGGGAGAGACACCATATATTTT
.	17	.	TRBV11-3	TRBJ2-1	CASSRGEGTIPYNEQFF	TGTGCCAGCAGCAGGGGGGAGGGTACGATTCCCTACAATGAGCAGTTCTTC
.	12	TRBD1	TRBV28	TRBJ1-2	CASSPTGNGYTF	TGTGCCAGCAGTCCGACAGGGAATGGCTACACCTTC
few	12	.	TRBV5-8	TRBJ2-1	CASSLREDEQFF	TGTGCCAGCAGCTTACGAGAGGATGAGCAGTTCTTC
.	14	TRBD1	TRBV5-6	TRBJ1-2	CASSLETGDYGYTF	TGTGCCAGCAGCCTAGAAACAGGGGACTATGGCTACACCTTC
.	13	TRBD1	TRBV29-1	TRBJ2-7	CSVRGQGAGEQYF	TGCAGCGTCCGCGGACAGGGGGCTGGAGAGCAGTACTTC
.	13	TRBD1	TRBV28	TRBJ1-2	CASSTTGVHGYTF	TGTGCCAGCAGTACGACAGGGGTTCATGGCTACACCTTC
.	12	TRBD1	TRBV9	TRBJ2-7	CASSKDRDEQYF	TGTGCCAGCAGCAAGGACAGGGACGAGCAGTACTTC
.	15	TRBD1	TRBV7-9	TRBJ1-2	CASSLGTGKNYGYTF	TGTGCCAGCAGCTTAGGGACAGGGAAAAACTATGGCTACACCTTC
.	16	.	TRBV7-9	TRBJ2-7	CASSSWATVSSYEQYF	TGTGCCAGCAGCTCCTGGGCTACAGTGAGCTCCTACGAGCAGTACTTC
.	16	TRBD2	TRBV7-8	TRBJ2-3	CASSFWRGGGADTQYF	TGTGCCAGCAGCTTTTGGCGGGGGGGCGGGGCAGATACGCAGTATTTT
.	12	TRBD2	TRBV7-9	TRBJ2-7	CASSLEGGEQYF	TGTGCCAGCAGCTTAGAGGGAGGGGAGCAGTACTTC
.	14	TRBD2	TRBV11-3	TRBJ2-3	CASSSGLTKDTQYF	TGTGCCAGCAGCTCGGGACTAACGAAAGATACGCAGTATTTT
few	13	.	TRBV5-1	TRBJ1-2	CASSLGQGNGYTF	TGCGCCAGCAGCTTGGGGCAGGGGAACGGCTACACCTTC
.	11	.	TRBV30	TRBJ2-2	CACTNTGELFF	TGTGCCTGTACTAACACCGGGGAGCTGTTTTTT
.	14	TRBD2	TRBV6-5	TRBJ2-1	CASSYDLAGGGQFF	TGTGCCAGCAGTTACGATCTAGCGGGGGGTGGGCAGTTCTTC
.	18	TRBD1	TRBV5-6	TRBJ1-3	CASSSGTGQSYSGNTIYF	TGTGCCAGCAGCTCGGGGACAGGGCAGTCCTACTCTGGAAACACCATATATTTT
.	14	TRBD1	TRBV10-3	TRBJ2-3	CAIGGTGFTDTQYF	TGTGCCATCGGCGGGACAGGATTCACAGATACGCAGTATTTT
.	12	.	TRBV9	TRBJ1-1	CASSVGATEAFF	TGTGCCAGCAGCGTAGGCGCCACTGAAGCTTTCTTT
.	13	.	TRBV5-1	TRBJ1-4	CASRAGKEEKLFF	TGCGCCAGCAGGGCAGGGAAAGAAGAAAAACTGTTTTTT
.	18	TRBD1	TRBV7-9	TRBJ1-1	CASSLTVPGQGRKAEAFF	TGTGCCAGCAGCCTTACCGTCCCGGGACAGGGGAGGAAGGCTGAAGCTTTCTTT
.	14	.	TRBV18	TRBJ1-3	CASSPDSTQNTIYF	TGTGCCAGCTCACCCGACAGCACGCAAAACACCATATATTTT
once	16	.	TRBV6-5	TRBJ1-1	CASSSPGSSLGTEAFF	TGTGCCAGCAGTTCCCCCGGGTCGTCGTTAGGCACTGAAGCTTTCTTT
once	15	.	TRBV19	TRBJ1-4	CASSMWSSANEKLFF	TGTGCCAGTAGTATGTGGAGTTCCGCTAATGAAAAACTGTTTTTT
.	16	.	TRBV15	TRBJ2-3	CATSRGLGASTDTQYF	TGTGCCACCAGCAGAGGTCTAGGGGCTAGCACAGATACGCAGTATTTT
.	16	TRBD2	TRBV9	TRBJ2-1	CASSGAGGRNYNEQFF	TGTGCCAGCAGCGGGGCGGGGGGCAGAAATTACAATGAGCAGTTCTTC
.	14	.	TRBV4-2	TRBJ2-7	CASSPGTESYEQYF	TGTGCCAGCAGTCCCGGGACTGAATCCTACGAGCAGTACTTC
.	14	.	TRBV5-1	TRBJ1-3	CASSPGLSGNTIYF	TGCGCCAGCAGCCCTGGCCTCTCTGGAAACACCATATATTTT
few	15	TRBD2	TRBV25-1	TRBJ2-5	CASSGEGSGEGTQYF	TGTGCCAGCAGTGGGGAGGGTAGCGGTGAAGGGACCCAGTACTTC
.	14	.	TRBV4-1	TRBJ1-1	CASSQGWANTEAFF	TGCGCCAGCAGCCAAGGTTGGGCGAACACTGAAGCTTTCTTT
.	16	.	TRBV6-5	TRBJ1-4	CASSYSFASWNEKLFF	TGTGCCAGCAGTTACTCGTTCGCCAGTTGGAATGAAAAACTGTTTTTT
once	16	TRBD1	TRBV18	TRBJ2-1	CASSRTGTGIYNEQFF	TGTGCCAGCTCACGAACCGGGACAGGGATCTACAATGAGCAGTTCTTC
medium-sized	16	TRBD2	TRBV14	TRBJ2-7	CASSQDWDYDIYEQYF	TGTGCCAGCAGCCAAGATTGGGACTACGACATCTACGAGCAGTACTTC
few	15	.	TRBV5-1	TRBJ1-1	CASGGDKAKNTEAFF	TGCGCCAGCGGGGGGGACAAGGCCAAGAACACTGAAGCTTTCTTT
.	13	.	TRBV2	TRBJ1-1	CASRDWAETEAFF	TGTGCCAGCCGGGACTGGGCTGAAACTGAAGCTTTCTTT
few	15	.	TRBV7-2	TRBJ1-5	CASSLQGYSNQPQHF	TGTGCCAGCAGCTTACAGGGTTATAGCAATCAGCCCCAGCATTTT
.	15	TRBD2	TRBV2	TRBJ2-2	CASSVSGAGAGELFF	TGTGCCAGCAGTGTAAGCGGCGCGGGGGCCGGGGAGCTGTTTTTT
.	12	TRBD1	TRBV27	TRBJ1-2	CASSTGGYGYTF	TGTGCCAGCAGTACAGGGGGATATGGCTACACCTTC
.	13	TRBD1	TRBV5-6	TRBJ2-7	CASRSTGAYEQYF	TGTGCCAGCAGGTCGACAGGGGCCTACGAGCAGTACTTC
.	13	.	TRBV7-2	TRBJ1-1	CASSFRGGTEAFF	TGTGCCAGCAGCTTCAGGGGTGGCACTGAAGCTTTCTTT
once	16	TRBD2	TRBV19	TRBJ2-7	CASSVIGAGGIYEQYF	TGTGCCAGTAGTGTGATTGGAGCGGGGGGTATCTACGAGCAGTACTTC
.	15	.	TRBV30	TRBJ1-2	CAWSDNPGLGYGYTF	TGTGCCTGGAGTGATAACCCGGGACTGGGCTATGGCTACACCTTC
few	15	TRBD1	TRBV19	TRBJ1-6	CASTKNRGANSPLHF	TGTGCCAGTACCAAAAACAGGGGTGCCAATTCACCCCTCCACTTT
.	14	.	TRBV4-1	TRBJ1-2	CASSQEGGTYGYTF	TGCGCCAGCAGCCAAGAGGGGGGGACCTATGGCTACACCTTC
.	15	.	TRBV7-9	TRBJ1-5	CASSLGAGSNQPQHF	TGTGCCAGCAGCTTAGGGGCCGGTAGCAATCAGCCCCAGCATTTT
.	13	.	TRBV6-5	TRBJ2-7	CASSPRRGYGQYF	TGTGCCAGCAGCCCGAGAAGGGGCTACGGGCAGTACTTC
.	14	.	TRBV5-5	TRBJ1-5	CASSTLGGNQPQHF	TGTGCCAGCAGCACCTTAGGGGGAAACCAGCCCCAGCATTTT
.	13	.	TRBV30	TRBJ2-7	CAWSGPSTYEQYF	TGTGCCTGGAGTGGGCCGTCGACCTACGAGCAGTACTTC
once	16	.	TRBV6-6	TRBJ2-6	CASSSGELSGANVLTF	TGTGCCAGCAGTTCGGGGGAACTCTCTGGGGCCAACGTCCTGACTTTC
once	14	.	TRBV10-3	TRBJ1-3	CASGALQGSDTIYF	TGTGCCAGCGGCGCATTACAGGGATCGGACACCATATATTTT
.	15	.	TRBV11-2	TRBJ2-3	CASSLGGDLTDTQYF	TGTGCCAGCAGCTTAGGCGGGGATTTGACAGATACGCAGTATTTT
.	16	.	TRBV7-9	TRBJ1-6	CASSSQGGLYNSPLHF	TGTGCCAGCAGCTCACAGGGAGGGCTCTATAATTCACCCCTCCACTTT
few	18	TRBD1	TRBV7-2	TRBJ2-6	CASSSQTGSSPGANGLTF	TGTGCCAGCAGCTCCCAGACAGGGAGTTCGCCTGGGGCCAACGGCCTGACTTTC
.	15	.	TRBV5-1	TRBJ1-5	CASSSLPGGDQPQHF	TGCGCCAGCAGCTCTCTCCCAGGCGGGGACCAGCCCCAGCATTTT
.	14	.	TRBV27	TRBJ2-7	CASEGHIDPYEQYF	TGTGCCAGCGAGGGACACATCGACCCCTACGAGCAGTACTTC
.	14	TRBD2	TRBV7-9	TRBJ2-1	CASSLAARGLEQFF	TGTGCCAGCAGCTTAGCAGCCCGGGGACTAGAGCAGTTCTTC
.	13	.	TRBV4-1	TRBJ1-6	CASSQDSRVGLHF	TGCGCCAGCAGCCAAGATAGTCGGGTGGGCCTCCACTTT
.	14	TRBD2	TRBV14	TRBJ2-7	CASSPRLAGYEQYF	TGTGCCAGCAGCCCTCGACTAGCCGGCTACGAGCAGTACTTC